The 17 T cell receptor beta chains listed next were all sequenced from one sample in a study of T-cell reconstitution after alpha-beta-depleted transplantation in children. Preparing the TCRbeta library involved the use of unique molecular identifiers. TCRdb passed the PCR reads through MiXCR, listing each CDR3 protein once. The sample has roughly 500,000 distinct CDR3 sequences, around 19% seen once. The specimen comprised PBMCs from the stem cell graft donor, sampled from the stem cell graft. These receptor sequences come from a human donor who donated a stem cell graft to a child with acute lymphoblastic leukemia.

The V gene is TRBV13, the J gene TRBJ1-1; unclear D gene. Germline CDR1 and CDR2: PRHDT and FYEKMQ (reference sequence). The CDR3 has 11 residues. The V end lost 4 bases, the J end lost 12 bases, and 12 bases lay between the germline ends. The CDR3 loop is CASSSGSGPFF. The CDR3 region has the DNA TGTGCCAGCAGCTCCGGTTCCGGTCCTTTCTTT.

The rearrangement joins TRBV27 to TRBJ1-6; 8 nucleotides align to TRBD1. From germline, CDR1 is MNHEY and CDR2 SMNVEV (reference sequence). The length of the CDR3 is 14 residues. J gave up 11 bases and V 7 bases, and 10 bases lay outside the gene matches. The CDR3 sequence: CASNAQGGVTPLHF. The CDR3 DNA follows: TGTGCCAGCAACGCACAGGGGGGAGTGACACCCCTCCACTTT.

The V and J genes are TRBV12-3 or TRBV12-4 and TRBJ2-3; 7 bases fit TRBD2. Germline trimming cut 6 bases from V and 2 bases from J; bases unmatched to any gene: 8. The CDR3 is 15 residues long. This CDR3 is CASRNSGVNTDTQYF. CDR3 coding DNA: TGTGCCAGCAGGAACAGCGGGGTCAACACAGATACGCAGTATTTT.

This clonotype was seen only a few times. The chain joins TRBV3-1 to TRBJ2-6, with 12 bases identical to TRBD1. CDR1 and CDR2 from the germline V gene are LGHDT and YNNKEL (reference sequence). J lost 4 bases, V lost 1 base, and 8 bases had no gene match. CDR3 size: 19 residues. The CDR3: CASSQALGQGASGANVLTF. The CDR3, as DNA: TGTGCCAGCAGCCAAGCCCTGGGACAGGGGGCATCCGGGGCCAACGTCCTGACTTTC.

In this sample, this clonotype turned up a few times. The rearrangement joins TRBV12-3 or TRBV12-4 to TRBJ1-3; no clear D gene. CDR3 length equals 13 residues. V was cut by 11 bases and J by 0 bases, with 11 bases left in between. CDR3 nucleotide sequence: TGTGCCTACTCCAGGCTCTCTGGAAACACCATATATTTT. Its translation is CAYSRLSGNTIYF.

This clonotype was counted a few times. The V call is TRBV7-3, the J call TRBJ1-1; 9 nucleotides agree with TRBD1. The CDR3 totals 14 residues. Germline CDR1 SGHTA, CDR2 FQGTGA. The junction had 4 bases not matched to a gene; V was cut back by 5 bases and J by 3 bases. The CDR3 here is CASSMTGGDTEAFF. DNA for the CDR3: TGTGCCAGCAGCATGACAGGGGGTGACACTGAAGCTTTCTTT.

The J gene is TRBJ2-7, the V gene TRBV2; maybe TRBD2 (5 bases). CDR1 and CDR2 from the germline V gene are SNHLY and FYNNEI. The V end lost 7 bases, the J end lost 6 bases, and 10 bases lay between the germline ends. The CDR3 sequence is 11 residues long. The CDR3 reads CASTEVGEQYF. For the CDR3, the DNA is TGTGCCAGCACGGAGGTAGGCGAGCAGTACTTC. Looking up the rest from reference TRBV2 and TRBJ2-7 gives the full variable domain: EPEVTQTPSHQVTQMGQEVILRCVPISNHLYFYWYRQILGQKVEFLVSFYNNEISEKSEIFDDQFSVERPDGSNFTLKIRSTKLEDSAMYFCASTEVGEQYFGPGTRLTVT.

V gene TRBV12-3 or TRBV12-4 combines with J gene TRBJ2-3, with TRBD1 as a possible D gene (6 bases). This CDR3 has 14 amino acids. Deletions cut 8 bases from V and 8 bases from J, with 20 bases between. Here the CDR3 DNA reads TGTGCCAGCTATCGAGATACAGGGATCGGTACGCAGTATTTT. This translates into CASYRDTGIGTQYF.

V usage is TRBV27 and J usage is TRBJ1-2; TRBD1 agrees at 9 bases. The germline gives CDR1 MNHEY, CDR2 SMNVEV (reference sequence). There are 14 residues in the CDR3. V dropped 4 bases and J dropped 3; count of bases not matched to a gene: 3. CDR3 nucleotides: TGTGCCAGCAGTTGGGGACAGGGTGACTATGGCTACACCTTC. This sequence encodes CASSWGQGDYGYTF.

CDR3 in amino acids: CASSSITQGYYEQYF. Written as DNA, the CDR3 is TGTGCCAGCAGCTCGATCACACAAGGATACTACGAGCAGTACTTC. The rearrangement joins TRBV14 to TRBJ2-7, with unresolved D. Germline CDR1 and CDR2: SGHDN and FVKESK. This CDR3 contains 15 residues. V was pared by 5 bases and J by 3 bases, with 17 bases between. Using reference TRBV14 and TRBJ2-7 for the parts outside the CDR3, the full variable domain is EAGVTQFPSHSVIEKGQTVTLRCDPISGHDNLYWYRRVMGKEIKFLLHFVKESKQDESGMPNNRFLAERTGGTYSTLKVQPAELEDSGVYFCASSSITQGYYEQYFGPGTRLTVT.

This clonotype was observed a few times. The chain combines TRBV7-9 with TRBJ2-7, with TRBD2 matching 8 bases. The trim removed 1 base at V and 3 bases at J, leaving 5 bases unmatched. The germline CDR1 and CDR2 sequences are SEHNR and FQNEAQ (reference sequence). The CDR3 contains 15 residues. The CDR3 DNA reads TGTGCCAGCAGCTTAGGGAGCGGGAGTCACTACGAGCAGTACTTC. Translating gives CASSLGSGSHYEQYF.

This clonotype was counted once. This sequence may be a read error, since a much larger clone differs from it by one base. The genes are TRBV5-1 and TRBJ1-1; unclear D gene. Germline CDR1 and CDR2: SGHRS and YFSETQ. Deletions cut 0 bases from V and 6 bases from J, with 6 bases between. This CDR3 spans 12 amino acids. CDR3 in amino acids: CASSLGYSEAFF. The CDR3 region has the DNA TGCGCCAGCAGCTTGGGGTATTCTGAAGCTTTCTTT.

This chain joins TRBV6-5 and TRBJ1-3; unclear D gene. V lost 0 bases to trimming and J lost 5 bases, with 23 bases between them. The CDR3 is 19 amino acids. In germline, CDR1 is MNHEY, CDR2 SVGAGI. The CDR3 region is CASSYSSTPGPRPRNTIYF. Here the CDR3 DNA reads TGTGCCAGCAGTTACTCGTCGACTCCGGGCCCCAGGCCTAGAAACACCATATATTTT.

J is TRBJ2-1 and V is TRBV5-1; the match to TRBD2 covers 14 bases. Trimming took 4 bases from V and 6 from J; bases not matched to a gene: 6. Germline assignment: CDR1 SGHRS and CDR2 YFSETQ. CDR3 size: 16 residues. The CDR3 protein is CASSLPGTSGGNEQFF. The CDR3 DNA follows: TGCGCCAGCAGCCTACCCGGGACTAGCGGGGGCAATGAGCAGTTCTTC.

This clonotype showed up just a few times. This rearrangement joins TRBV12-3 or TRBV12-4 to TRBJ2-5; 7 nucleotides match TRBD2. The CDR3 consists of 15 residues. Germline trimming cut 1 base from V and 0 bases from J; bases unmatched to any gene: 2. CDR3 nucleotide sequence: TGTGCCAGCAGTTTAGAAGGGACTAACCAAGAGACCCAGTACTTC. Its protein is CASSLEGTNQETQYF.

This rearrangement joins TRBV9 to TRBJ1-6; D is possibly TRBD1 (6 bases). Trimming left V 1 base short and J 8 bases short, with 10 bases between. The germline gives CDR1 SGDLS, CDR2 YYNGEE. This CDR3 spans 14 amino acids. CDR3 DNA sequence: TGTGCCAGCAGCGTACAGGGGCTGGATTCACCCCTCCACTTT. As protein: CASSVQGLDSPLHF.

This chain connects TRBV11-2 to TRBJ2-7; D perhaps matches TRBD1 (6 bases). Trimming pared 3 bases from V and 1 base from J, leaving 13 bases between. Germline CDR1 is SGHAT and CDR2 is FQNNGV. This CDR3 comprises 15 residues. This chain's CDR3 is CASSFSAGESYEQYF. In DNA, the CDR3 is TGTGCCAGCAGCTTCAGTGCAGGGGAATCCTACGAGCAGTACTTC.